This T cell receptor beta chain was recorded in a study of shared clonotypes between healthy human individuals. Study-wide points: Generally, estimated richness proved larger in naive subsets than it did in memory subsets. An expected dependence of interdonor clonotype sharing on sequencing depth was noted.

CDR3 size: 16 residues. The V segment lost 4 bases and the J segment 3 bases; nucleotides outside the gene matches: 9. Looked up from germline, CDR1 is MGHRA and CDR2 is YSYEKL. Here immunoSEQ multiplex PCR was the method, and the copy in TCRdb shows in-frame clones only, minus some. In the table there are about 2.4 million clones, more than 80% of which are singletons. Notes on this clone: Antigen specificity is unknown.

V usage is TRBV4-1 and J usage is TRBJ2-7, with 10 bases aligning to TRBD2. The receptor was isolated from a young man in good health. The specimen was naive CD4+ T cells sorted from blood. Indicated subset: CD45RA+ positively selected. The CDR3 DNA follows: TGCGCCAGCAGCCTAGGGGCCGGGACTAGCGTCTACGAGCAGTACTTC. Its protein product is CASSLGAGTSVYEQYF.